Each of the 20 T cell receptor beta chains below was sequenced from the same sample in a study of response to subunit inactivated influenza vaccine. MiXCR was run by TCRdb on the RT-PCR reads, yielding one entry per CDR3 protein. The sample includes about 540,000 distinct CDR3 sequences, under 25% of them seen just once. The same sample was also studied in work on T cells expressing NK-cell markers. That source adds: The cDNA for TCR beta came from 5'RACE template switching with UMIs.

Material: CD4+ T cells sorted from PBMCs, obtained 11 to 12 days after vaccination. These receptors all stem from a man in his forties or fifties who received an inactivated influenza vaccine.

This chain connects TRBV4-3 to TRBJ1-2; maybe TRBD1 (5 bases). This CDR3 region has 14 residues. Deletions cut 4 bases from V and 8 bases from J, with 17 bases between. Germline values: CDR1 LGHNA, CDR2 YSLEER. The CDR3 spells CASSRPGRLGGYTF. The CDR3 DNA reads TGCGCCAGCAGCCGACCGGGACGGCTGGGAGGCTACACCTTC.

The CDR3 sequence is CASSLSRTGVLHYGYTF. The CDR3 DNA follows: TGTGCCAGCAGCTTATCCAGGACAGGGGTGTTGCACTATGGCTACACCTTC. The rearrangement joins TRBV11-3 to TRBJ1-2, with 9 bases matching TRBD1. The V segment lost 2 bases and the J segment 3 bases; nucleotides outside the gene matches: 10. Germline CDR1 is SGHNT and CDR2 is YENEEA. This CDR3 is 17 amino acids long.

This clonotype was counted between two and nine times. The chain joins TRBV29-1 to TRBJ2-5; 7 bases are shared with TRBD1. Germline CDR1 reads SQVTM; CDR2 reads ANQGSEA. The CDR3 length is 12 residues. V shed 7 bases, J shed 9 bases, and the junction held 11 bases outside the gene matches. This CDR3 is CSAGTAKGAQYF. The CDR3 nucleotides read TGCAGCGCCGGGACAGCCAAAGGGGCCCAGTACTTC. The full variable domain, rest sourced from reference TRBV29-1 and TRBJ2-5, is SAVISQKPSRDICQRGTSLTIQCQVDSQVTMMFWYRQQPGQSLTLIATANQGSEATYESGFVIDKFPISRPNLTFSTLTVSNMSPEDSSIYLCSAGTAKGAQYFGPGTRLLVL.

The chain uses TRBV7-2 and TRBJ2-7; 7 positions match TRBD1. The CDR3 contains 13 residues. CDR1 and CDR2 from the germline V gene are SGHTA and FQGNSA. V trimming: 4 bases; J trimming: 6 bases; junction bases outside the gene matches: 6. CDR3 in amino acids: CASSSATGLEQYF. In DNA, the CDR3 is TGTGCCAGCAGCTCCGCGACAGGGCTCGAGCAGTACTTC.

The V call is TRBV20-1, the J call TRBJ2-7; unclear D gene. CDR1 and CDR2 (germline): DFQATT, SNEGSKA (reference sequence). The CDR3 loop spans 9 amino acids. V was clipped by 7 bases and J by 5 bases, with 6 bases between them. The chain's CDR3 is CSVGHEQYF. The CDR3 DNA follows: TGCAGTGTAGGCCACGAGCAGTACTTC.

This clonotype was found a few times. V is TRBV15 and J is TRBJ1-5; TRBD1 agrees at 9 bases. This CDR3 is built from 15 residues. V was clipped by 7 bases and J by 6 bases; unmatched bases: 10. Germline values: CDR1 LNHNV, CDR2 YYDKDF (reference sequence). Here the CDR3 DNA reads TGTGCCACCAATTCTGTACAGGGGGCAGGTCAGCCCCAGCATTTT. This sequence encodes CATNSVQGAGQPQHF.

This chain joins TRBV6-1 and TRBJ1-2; TRBD1 might be the D (5 bases). Germline CDR1 and CDR2: MNHNS and SASEGT. The V and J ends lost 6 bases and 3 bases respectively, with 11 bases between them. CDR3 length: 13 amino acids. CDR3 in amino acids: CASRAREDYGYTF. The CDR3 DNA reads TGTGCCAGCAGAGCCAGGGAGGACTATGGCTACACCTTC.

The chain carries TRBV12-3 or TRBV12-4 and TRBJ2-3; no firm D call. The CDR3 loop spans 17 amino acids. Deletions cut 6 bases from V and 1 base from J, with 20 bases between. In nucleotides, the CDR3 is TGTGCCAGCAGCCTCTCTTCGGCGCAAATCCGCACAGATACGCAGTATTTT. Encoded protein: CASSLSSAQIRTDTQYF.

In this sample, this clonotype turned up a few times. The V call is TRBV12-3 or TRBV12-4, the J call TRBJ2-1; the D gene could be TRBD1 or TRBD2 (6 bases each). The CDR3 sequence is 12 residues long. The V end lost 0 bases, the J end lost 15 bases, and 12 bases lay between the germline ends. The DNA of the CDR3 is TGTGCCAGCAGTTTAGCGCTGGGGGGCGGGTTCTTC. It translates to CASSLALGGGFF.

In its sample, this clonotype was seen many times. J is TRBJ2-3 and V is TRBV20-1, with TRBD2 identical over 9 bases. V gave up 4 bases and J gave up 1 base; unmatched junction bases: 6. This CDR3 is built from 15 residues. Looked up from germline, CDR1 is DFQATT and CDR2 is SNEGSKA (reference sequence). The CDR3 loop is CSAIKPSGGTDTQYF. CDR3 bases: TGCAGTGCTATTAAACCTAGCGGGGGCACAGATACGCAGTATTTT.

The gene calls are TRBV6-4 and TRBJ2-3; no definite D call. CDR1 and CDR2 (germline): MRHNA, SNTAGT. V was cut by 4 bases and J by 0 bases, with 8 bases left in between. CDR3 length: 14 residues. This CDR3 is CASSVAPSTDTQYF. CDR3 bases: TGTGCCAGCAGTGTAGCACCGAGCACAGATACGCAGTATTTT.

The CDR3 sequence: CASSHPGDRDLGGYTF. In nucleotides, the CDR3 is TGCGCCAGCAGCCATCCCGGGGACAGGGACTTAGGGGGCTACACCTTC. The genes are TRBV4-3 and TRBJ1-2; 9 bases map to TRBD1. The germline V gene encodes CDR1 LGHNA and CDR2 YSLEER. The CDR3 runs 16 residues. Trimming removed 3 bases from V and 8 bases from J; junction bases left unmatched: 13.

This clonotype appeared many times. The J gene is TRBJ1-4, the V gene TRBV6-1; D possibly corresponds to TRBD1 (5 bases). The CDR3 has 17 residues. CDR1 is MNHNS, CDR2 SASEGT, per germline. V was shortened by 1 base and J by 0 bases, with 12 bases between the two germline ends. The CDR3 region is CASSEGQGAATNEKLFF. The CDR3 DNA reads as TGTGCCAGCAGTGAAGGGCAGGGCGCTGCAACTAATGAAAAACTGTTTTTT.

In this sample, this clonotype turned up a few times. The chain has TRBV7-2 and TRBJ2-1; TRBD1 is a possible D gene (5 bases). V was clipped by 5 bases and J by 0 bases, with 14 bases between them. The germline gives CDR1 SGHTA, CDR2 FQGNSA. This CDR3 is built from 16 residues. As DNA, the CDR3 is TGTGCCAGCAGCCCCAACGGGCAGGGCTCCTACAATGAGCAGTTCTTC. As protein: CASSPNGQGSYNEQFF.

The chain combines TRBV7-9 with TRBJ1-3; D perhaps matches TRBD1 (6 bases). The CDR3 runs to 15 residues. Germline lookup yields CDR1 SEHNR and CDR2 FQNEAQ (reference sequence). Trimming left V 2 bases short and J 3 bases short, with 11 bases between. The CDR3 DNA reads TGTGCCAGCAGCTTAATGGGGGGCGTTGGAAACACCATATATTTT. Its translation is CASSLMGGVGNTIYF.

The chain links TRBV20-1 to TRBJ2-3; 8 nucleotides agree with TRBD2. With V trimmed by 3 bases and J by 6 bases, 5 bases remained unmatched. CDR3 length: 13 amino acids. From germline, CDR1 is DFQATT and CDR2 SNEGSKA (reference sequence). CDR3 loop: CSASGRAWDTQYF. In nucleotides, the CDR3 is TGCAGTGCTAGCGGGAGGGCCTGGGATACGCAGTATTTT.

This chain connects TRBV11-2 to TRBJ1-3; the D gene is possibly TRBD1 (5 bases). The CDR3 is 15 residues long. CDR1 and CDR2 (germline): SGHAT, FQNNGV. V was cut by 0 bases and J by 4 bases, with 10 bases left in between. The CDR3 nucleotides are TGTGCCAGCAGCTTAGACAGGGTTGGCGGAAACACCATATATTTT. This codes for CASSLDRVGGNTIYF.

The CDR3 here is CSARKVVSGYTF. CDR3 nucleotide sequence: TGCAGTGCTAGAAAAGTTGTAAGCGGCTACACCTTC. The chain couples TRBV20-1 to TRBJ1-2; D unclear. The CDR3 sequence is 12 residues long. V shed 2 bases and J shed 8 bases, with 12 bases lying between them. Germline V CDR1 and CDR2: DFQATT, SNEGSKA (reference sequence).

The chain employs TRBV7-2 and TRBJ1-3; tentative D call: TRBD1 (5 bases). The length of the CDR3 is 16 residues. With 4 bases removed from V and 0 bases from J, the gap between germline ends came to 13 bases. CDR1 and CDR2 from the germline V gene are SGHTA and FQGNSA. The CDR3 region is CASSSLGAFSGNTIYF. CDR3 nucleotide sequence: TGTGCCAGCAGCTCGTTAGGGGCCTTCTCTGGAAACACCATATATTTT.

This clonotype came up a few times. V gene TRBV6-1 combines with J gene TRBJ1-1; D not certain. Germline-derived CDR1 and CDR2 are MNHNS and SASEGT. V gave up 4 bases and J gave up 0 bases, with 6 bases separating them. This CDR3 is built from 13 residues. The CDR3 protein is CASSGHMNTEAFF. CDR3 coding DNA: TGTGCCAGCAGTGGGCACATGAACACTGAAGCTTTCTTT.